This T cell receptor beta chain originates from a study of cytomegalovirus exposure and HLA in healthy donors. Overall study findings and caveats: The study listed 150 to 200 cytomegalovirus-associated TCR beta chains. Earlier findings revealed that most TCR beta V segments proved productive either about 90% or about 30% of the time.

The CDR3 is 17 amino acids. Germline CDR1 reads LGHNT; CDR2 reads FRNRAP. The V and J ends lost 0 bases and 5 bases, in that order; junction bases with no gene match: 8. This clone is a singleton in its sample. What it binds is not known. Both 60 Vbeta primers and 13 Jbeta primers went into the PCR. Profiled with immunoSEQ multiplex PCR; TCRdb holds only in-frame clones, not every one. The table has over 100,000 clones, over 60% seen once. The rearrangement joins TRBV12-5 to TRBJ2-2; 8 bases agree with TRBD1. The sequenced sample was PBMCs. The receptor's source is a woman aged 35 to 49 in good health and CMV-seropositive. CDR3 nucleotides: TGTGCTAGTGGTTTGGTCCTCGACAGGGGATGGACCGGGGAGCTGTTTTTT. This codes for CASGLVLDRGWTGELFF.